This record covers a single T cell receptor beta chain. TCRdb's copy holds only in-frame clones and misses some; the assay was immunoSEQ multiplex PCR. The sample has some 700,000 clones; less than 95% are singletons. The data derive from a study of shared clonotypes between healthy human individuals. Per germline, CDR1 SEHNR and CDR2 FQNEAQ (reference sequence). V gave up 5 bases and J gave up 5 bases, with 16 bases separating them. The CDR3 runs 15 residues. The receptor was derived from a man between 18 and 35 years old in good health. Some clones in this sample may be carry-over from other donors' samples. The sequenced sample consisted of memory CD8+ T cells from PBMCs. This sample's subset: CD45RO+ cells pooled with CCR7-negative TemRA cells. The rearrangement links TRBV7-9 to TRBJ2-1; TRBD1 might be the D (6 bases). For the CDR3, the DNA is TGTGCCAGCAGCCTCCACAGGGAATCAAACAATGAGCAGTTCTTC. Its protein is CASSLHRESNNEQFF.